This is a list of T cell receptor beta chains from one sample in a study of CD8 T cells in Susac syndrome. TCRdb re-derived calls from the immunoSEQ multiplex PCR reads in MiXCR, one entry per CDR3 protein. The sample contains fewer than 150,000 distinct CDR3 sequences, 90% to 95% of which appear only once. The sequenced sample was CD4+ T cells from PBMCs. The receptors were sampled from a human donor with multiple sclerosis. Each CDR3 is given with its conserved first and last residue. The D gene is left open where the match is weak. Size tells how often a clone was seen (once, few, many) or the class of an expanded clone, and some rows leave it out.

cdr3_nt: TGCGCCAGCAGCCAAGAAGGCAGTCCCTATGGCTACACCTTC
cdr3_aa: CASSQEGSPYGYTF
v_call: TRBV4-1
j_call: TRBJ1-2
d_call: -
clone_size: -

cdr3_nt: TGTGCCAGCAGCCAAGAAAGGGTTGCCTACGAGCAGTACTTC
cdr3_aa: CASSQERVAYEQYF
v_call: TRBV14
j_call: TRBJ2-7
d_call: -
clone_size: once

cdr3_nt: TGCAGCGTTGTAGTTCAGGGGGGCACTGAAGCTTTCTTT
cdr3_aa: CSVVVQGGTEAFF
v_call: TRBV29-1
j_call: TRBJ1-1
d_call: TRBD1
clone_size: -

cdr3_nt: TGCGCCAGCAGCTCGGTCCAGGGGCCTGTTTTCTTT
cdr3_aa: CASSSVQGPVFF
v_call: TRBV5-1
j_call: TRBJ1-1
d_call: -
clone_size: once

cdr3_nt: TGTGCCTGGAGCCCGGGACAAAGGAACACTGAAGCTTTCTTT
cdr3_aa: CAWSPGQRNTEAFF
v_call: TRBV30
j_call: TRBJ1-1
d_call: -
clone_size: -

cdr3_nt: TGTGCCAGCAGTTTTTCCGGGACAGGCAATGAAAAACTGTTTTTT
cdr3_aa: CASSFSGTGNEKLFF
v_call: TRBV12-3/TRBV12-4
j_call: TRBJ1-4
d_call: TRBD1
clone_size: -

cdr3_nt: TGTGCCAGCAGCTTAGTCTACAGTGACGCTGAAAAACTGTTTTTT
cdr3_aa: CASSLVYSDAEKLFF
v_call: TRBV7-2
j_call: TRBJ1-4
d_call: -
clone_size: -

cdr3_nt: TGTGCCTGGAGTGTAACTAGCTACAATGAGCAGTTCTTC
cdr3_aa: CAWSVTSYNEQFF
v_call: TRBV30
j_call: TRBJ2-1
d_call: -
clone_size: -

cdr3_nt: TGTGCCAGCAGTTTGGGGGACTTTCAAGAGACCCAGTACTTC
cdr3_aa: CASSLGDFQETQYF
v_call: TRBV12-3/TRBV12-4
j_call: TRBJ2-5
d_call: -
clone_size: -

cdr3_nt: TGTGCCAGCAGTTGGTACGCCGAGCAGTACTTC
cdr3_aa: CASSWYAEQYF
v_call: TRBV12-3/TRBV12-4
j_call: TRBJ2-7
d_call: -
clone_size: once

cdr3_nt: TGTGCTAGCAGCTTAGATTCCAGCGGGGGGCAGTTCTTC
cdr3_aa: CASSLDSSGGQFF
v_call: TRBV7-7
j_call: TRBJ2-1
d_call: TRBD2
clone_size: -

cdr3_nt: TGTGCCAGCACGTCCGTGGCCAACGTCCTGACTTTC
cdr3_aa: CASTSVANVLTF
v_call: TRBV2
j_call: TRBJ2-6
d_call: -
clone_size: -

cdr3_nt: TGTGCCAGTAGTATCGGGACAGATTCCTACGAGCAGTACTTC
cdr3_aa: CASSIGTDSYEQYF
v_call: TRBV19
j_call: TRBJ2-7
d_call: TRBD1
clone_size: -

cdr3_nt: TGCGCCAGCAGCCAAGATTATCTCTTCAGGGACTTGAACACCGGGGAGCTGTTTTTT
cdr3_aa: CASSQDYLFRDLNTGELFF
v_call: TRBV4-3
j_call: TRBJ2-2
d_call: -
clone_size: -

cdr3_nt: TGTGCCAGCAGCTTAACAGGGACCCAGTACTTC
cdr3_aa: CASSLTGTQYF
v_call: TRBV7-8
j_call: TRBJ2-5
d_call: -
clone_size: -

cdr3_nt: TGCGCCAGCAGCCAAGGACAGGGGCGCGGTCAGCCCCAGCATTTT
cdr3_aa: CASSQGQGRGQPQHF
v_call: TRBV5-1
j_call: TRBJ1-5
d_call: TRBD1
clone_size: -

cdr3_nt: TGTGCCAGCCAAGCACTGATGAACACCGGGGAGCTGTTTTTT
cdr3_aa: CASQALMNTGELFF
v_call: TRBV6-4
j_call: TRBJ2-2
d_call: -
clone_size: -

cdr3_nt: TGTGCCAGCAGCGCCGGGACGCCTCCGAGCGGGGAGCTGTTTTTT
cdr3_aa: CASSAGTPPSGELFF
v_call: TRBV7-7
j_call: TRBJ2-2
d_call: -
clone_size: -

cdr3_nt: TGCGCCAGCAGCTTGATGGGAGACTCGGCGGATACGCAGTATTTT
cdr3_aa: CASSLMGDSADTQYF
v_call: TRBV5-1
j_call: TRBJ2-3
d_call: -
clone_size: -

cdr3_nt: TGTGCCAGCAGCTTTGGGCGGGGAGAGTTAGGCACTGAAGCTTTCTTT
cdr3_aa: CASSFGRGELGTEAFF
v_call: TRBV13
j_call: TRBJ1-1
d_call: -
clone_size: -

cdr3_nt: TGTGCCAGCAGTTACGGGGCAGGGGGGCTCGAAGAGACCCAGTACTTC
cdr3_aa: CASSYGAGGLEETQYF
v_call: TRBV6-5
j_call: TRBJ2-5
d_call: -
clone_size: -

cdr3_nt: TGTGCCAGCAGTTTACAGGGCGCCCAGGATTTT
cdr3_aa: CASSLQGAQDF
v_call: TRBV12-3/TRBV12-4
j_call: TRBJ1-3
d_call: -
clone_size: -

cdr3_nt: TGTGCCAGCAGCCCCCAGGGACAGTACCAAGAGACCCAGTACTTC
cdr3_aa: CASSPQGQYQETQYF
v_call: TRBV7-9
j_call: TRBJ2-5
d_call: TRBD1
clone_size: -

cdr3_nt: TGTGCCAGCGTCGAAGCGGGGGGAGTCACAGATACGCAGTATTTT
cdr3_aa: CASVEAGGVTDTQYF
v_call: TRBV6-4
j_call: TRBJ2-3
d_call: TRBD2
clone_size: -

cdr3_nt: TGTGCCTGGAGTGTAGGCGGCTCCGCCACTGAAGCTTTCTTT
cdr3_aa: CAWSVGGSATEAFF
v_call: TRBV30
j_call: TRBJ1-1
d_call: -
clone_size: -

cdr3_nt: TGCGCCAGCACCCGTCCCGGGACAGGGCCGGGGATCTACGAGCAGTACTTC
cdr3_aa: CASTRPGTGPGIYEQYF
v_call: TRBV23-1
j_call: TRBJ2-7
d_call: TRBD1
clone_size: -

cdr3_nt: TGTGCCTGGAGCCAAGGGGCTCGTACAGATACGCAGTATTTT
cdr3_aa: CAWSQGARTDTQYF
v_call: TRBV30
j_call: TRBJ2-3
d_call: -
clone_size: -

cdr3_nt: TGTGCCAGCAGTTACAGGGATAGTGGTAGGCAGCCCCAGCATTTT
cdr3_aa: CASSYRDSGRQPQHF
v_call: TRBV6-7
j_call: TRBJ1-5
d_call: -
clone_size: -

cdr3_nt: TGTGCCAGCAGTGAAGAAGCGGGGGTGAACGAGCAGTACTTC
cdr3_aa: CASSEEAGVNEQYF
v_call: TRBV6-1
j_call: TRBJ2-7
d_call: TRBD2
clone_size: -

cdr3_nt: TGTGCCAGTCGACAGGGTCGGGACACCGGGGAGCTGTTTTTT
cdr3_aa: CASRQGRDTGELFF
v_call: TRBV12-3/TRBV12-4
j_call: TRBJ2-2
d_call: TRBD1
clone_size: -

cdr3_nt: TGTGCCAGCAGCCTGACAGGGGAAACCGGGGAGCTGTTTTTT
cdr3_aa: CASSLTGETGELFF
v_call: TRBV3-1
j_call: TRBJ2-2
d_call: TRBD1
clone_size: -

cdr3_nt: TGCGCCAGCAGTGAGAGCGGGTTGGGAGCAGATACGCAGTATTTT
cdr3_aa: CASSESGLGADTQYF
v_call: TRBV10-1
j_call: TRBJ2-3
d_call: -
clone_size: -

cdr3_nt: TGTGCCAGCCTCCGGACAGGCGATAACACTGAAGCTTTCTTT
cdr3_aa: CASLRTGDNTEAFF
v_call: TRBV5-4
j_call: TRBJ1-1
d_call: TRBD1
clone_size: -

cdr3_nt: TGTGCCAGTAGTATTTCTGGGGCCCGTTCCTACGAGCAGTACTTC
cdr3_aa: CASSISGARSYEQYF
v_call: TRBV19
j_call: TRBJ2-7
d_call: -
clone_size: -

cdr3_nt: TGTGCCAGCAGCTTGGACACCATGAACACTGAAGCTTTCTTT
cdr3_aa: CASSLDTMNTEAFF
v_call: TRBV7-9
j_call: TRBJ1-1
d_call: -
clone_size: -

cdr3_nt: TGTGCCAGCAGCCAAATACAGGGAGGGGAGCAGTACTTC
cdr3_aa: CASSQIQGGEQYF
v_call: TRBV4-2
j_call: TRBJ2-7
d_call: -
clone_size: -

cdr3_nt: TGCAGCGTTGAAGCGGGGGGGAACACTGAAGCTTTCTTT
cdr3_aa: CSVEAGGNTEAFF
v_call: TRBV29-1
j_call: TRBJ1-1
d_call: -
clone_size: -

cdr3_nt: TGTGCCAGCATGAGGGGACAGAACACCGGGGAGCTGTTTTTT
cdr3_aa: CASMRGQNTGELFF
v_call: TRBV2
j_call: TRBJ2-2
d_call: -
clone_size: -

cdr3_nt: TGTGCCAGCAGCCGCCGGCCCGGCTCCTACAATGAGCAGTTCTTC
cdr3_aa: CASSRRPGSYNEQFF
v_call: TRBV5-8
j_call: TRBJ2-1
d_call: -
clone_size: -

cdr3_nt: TGCGCCAGCAGCCTCACTTCGGGCGGAGATACGCAGTATTTT
cdr3_aa: CASSLTSGGDTQYF
v_call: TRBV5-1
j_call: TRBJ2-3
d_call: -
clone_size: -

cdr3_nt: TGTGCCAGCAGCTTAGCCCGTGAGCAGTACTTC
cdr3_aa: CASSLAREQYF
v_call: TRBV7-2
j_call: TRBJ2-7
d_call: -
clone_size: -

cdr3_nt: TGTGCCAGCAGTTACCTTAGCGGCTCACAGTTCTTC
cdr3_aa: CASSYLSGSQFF
v_call: TRBV6-2/TRBV6-3
j_call: TRBJ2-1
d_call: -
clone_size: -

cdr3_nt: TGTGCCAGCAGCCACCCGACAGGAGGCAATCAGCCCCAGCATTTT
cdr3_aa: CASSHPTGGNQPQHF
v_call: TRBV6-6
j_call: TRBJ1-5
d_call: -
clone_size: -

cdr3_nt: TGCGCCAGCAGCCAAGCGGGCCGGGGGGAGACCCAGTACTTC
cdr3_aa: CASSQAGRGETQYF
v_call: TRBV4-3
j_call: TRBJ2-5
d_call: -
clone_size: -

cdr3_nt: TGTGCCAGCAGCCGGGAGACCCAGTACTTC
cdr3_aa: CASSRETQYF
v_call: TRBV11-2
j_call: TRBJ2-5
d_call: -
clone_size: -

cdr3_nt: TGTGCCAGCAGTTACGTGTCAGGGAATCTTAACTATGGCTACACCTTC
cdr3_aa: CASSYVSGNLNYGYTF
v_call: TRBV6-5
j_call: TRBJ1-2
d_call: -
clone_size: -

cdr3_nt: TGTGCCAGCAGACCGGGACAGCCCTCCTACGAGCAGTACTTC
cdr3_aa: CASRPGQPSYEQYF
v_call: TRBV28
j_call: TRBJ2-7
d_call: TRBD1
clone_size: -

cdr3_nt: TGTGCCAGCAGACAGGGGACATTGGGTTCACCCCTCCACTTT
cdr3_aa: CASRQGTLGSPLHF
v_call: TRBV12-3/TRBV12-4
j_call: TRBJ1-6
d_call: TRBD1
clone_size: -

cdr3_nt: TGCGCCGGCCCGGGACAGGGGTTCTATGAGCAGTTCTTC
cdr3_aa: CAGPGQGFYEQFF
v_call: TRBV23-1
j_call: TRBJ2-1
d_call: TRBD1
clone_size: -

cdr3_nt: TGTGCCAGCAGCCCGAGTAGGGGCGGAGAGACCCAGTACTTC
cdr3_aa: CASSPSRGGETQYF
v_call: TRBV7-3
j_call: TRBJ2-5
d_call: -
clone_size: -

cdr3_nt: TGTGCCAGCAGTTCCCCAGGAGAGACCCAGTACTTC
cdr3_aa: CASSSPGETQYF
v_call: TRBV6-5
j_call: TRBJ2-5
d_call: -
clone_size: -

cdr3_nt: TGCAGTGCTTGCCCCGGGACAGGGGGCGGTGGCTACACCTTC
cdr3_aa: CSACPGTGGGGYTF
v_call: TRBV20-1
j_call: TRBJ1-2
d_call: TRBD1
clone_size: -